A single sample is the source of the 2 T cell receptor beta chains below, sequenced in a study of regulatory T cells in long-lasting Graves disease. Regarding time point: persistent/refractory GD, antithyroid drugs over 5 years with positive TRAb. The TCR library was prepared using RNA isolated from PBMCs. With iRepertoire HTBI primers and Arm-PCR of CDR3 regions, TCR beta libraries were built. TCRdb called the multiplex PCR reads again in MiXCR, with one record for every CDR3 protein. The table has about 460,000 distinct CDR3 sequences, less than 25% seen once. The sequencing used peripheral blood mononuclear cells (PBMCs), collected when the disease was refractory, from a patient treated with antithyroid drugs. The source of these receptors is a female donor with Graves disease.

Ten or more counts support this clonotype. This chain connects TRBV28 to TRBJ1-5; tentatively, D is TRBD1 (5 bases). The CDR3 is 16 residues long. The germline V gene encodes CDR1 MDHEN and CDR2 SYDVKM. Trimming pared 7 bases from V and 9 bases from J, leaving 25 bases between. CDR3 protein: CASKIGMGGPLVPQHF. The CDR3 bases are TGTGCCAGCAAAATCGGGATGGGGGGTCCGTTGGTGCCCCAGCATTTT.

This clonotype was observed many times. The V gene is TRBV28, the J gene TRBJ2-5, with a weak D call TRBD2 (6 bases). Trimming left V 7 bases short and J 5 bases short, with 20 bases between. The CDR3 contains 15 residues. Germline V gene lookup returns CDR1 MDHEN and CDR2 SYDVKM. The CDR3 DNA sequence: TGTGCCAGCAACTGGGGGGACCCCCGCGGGGAGACCCAGTACTTC. Translated: CASNWGDPRGETQYF.